This T cell receptor (beta chain) was recorded in a study of OX40 agonist ivuxolimab in advanced cancers. Background on the study: Patients received intravenous ivuxolimab every 2 weeks at 0.01 to 10 mg/kg. Aged 23 to 79 with a mean of 60 years, they were under 85% male.

The CDR3 runs 11 residues. Germline V gene data show CDR1 as GTSNPN and CDR2 as SVGIG (reference sequence). V dropped 5 bases and J dropped 6 bases, with 10 bases sitting between them. Libraries were prepared by immunoSEQ multiplex PCR; TCRdb keeps only in-frame clonotypes and omits some of them. This repertoire shows around 72,000 clones, around 88% found once; its top ten account for around 2.8%. The TCR was taken from an adult with an advanced solid tumor such as melanoma, head and neck, liver or kidney cancer. The sample consisted of CD4+ or CD8+ T cells sorted from blood, taken in a trial of the OX40 agonist ivuxolimab. This sequence joins TRBV30 and TRBJ1-1; D call uncertain. The CDR3 nucleotides are TGTGCCTGGTCGGCAGTCGCTGAAGCTTTCTTT. Protein sequence: CAWSAVAEAFF.